This T cell receptor (beta chain) was identified during a study of cytomegalovirus exposure and HLA in healthy donors. Trimming took 5 bases from V and 11 from J, leaving 14 bases between them. CDR3 length: 12 residues. Germline V CDR1 and CDR2: MDHEN, SYDVKM. It was with 60 Vbeta and 13 Jbeta primers that the PCR ran. This table comes from immunoSEQ multiplex PCR, and its TCRdb copy is limited to in-frame clones, with some not included. Here the sample spans about 86,000 clones, over 70% being singletons. Regarding the study as a whole: HLA alleles showed associations with 16,951 TCR beta sequences in a later analysis, at a 0.05 false discovery rate.

A few counts support this clone. The antigen remains undetermined. This TCR was recovered from a man aged 55 to 70 in good health and CMV-seronegative. The chain couples TRBV28 to TRBJ2-3; weak D call: TRBD2 (6 bases). Specimen: PBMCs. CDR3 bases: TGTGCCAGCAGTCCTCCCCAGGGAGGGCAGTATTTT. This gives the protein CASSPPQGGQYF. Drawing the rest from reference TRBV28 and TRBJ2-3, the complete variable domain is DVKVTQSSRYLVKRTGEKVFLECVQDMDHENMFWYRQDPGLGLRLIYFSYDVKMKEKGDIPEGYSVSREKKERFSLILESASTNQTSMYLCASSPPQGGQYFGPGTRLTVL.